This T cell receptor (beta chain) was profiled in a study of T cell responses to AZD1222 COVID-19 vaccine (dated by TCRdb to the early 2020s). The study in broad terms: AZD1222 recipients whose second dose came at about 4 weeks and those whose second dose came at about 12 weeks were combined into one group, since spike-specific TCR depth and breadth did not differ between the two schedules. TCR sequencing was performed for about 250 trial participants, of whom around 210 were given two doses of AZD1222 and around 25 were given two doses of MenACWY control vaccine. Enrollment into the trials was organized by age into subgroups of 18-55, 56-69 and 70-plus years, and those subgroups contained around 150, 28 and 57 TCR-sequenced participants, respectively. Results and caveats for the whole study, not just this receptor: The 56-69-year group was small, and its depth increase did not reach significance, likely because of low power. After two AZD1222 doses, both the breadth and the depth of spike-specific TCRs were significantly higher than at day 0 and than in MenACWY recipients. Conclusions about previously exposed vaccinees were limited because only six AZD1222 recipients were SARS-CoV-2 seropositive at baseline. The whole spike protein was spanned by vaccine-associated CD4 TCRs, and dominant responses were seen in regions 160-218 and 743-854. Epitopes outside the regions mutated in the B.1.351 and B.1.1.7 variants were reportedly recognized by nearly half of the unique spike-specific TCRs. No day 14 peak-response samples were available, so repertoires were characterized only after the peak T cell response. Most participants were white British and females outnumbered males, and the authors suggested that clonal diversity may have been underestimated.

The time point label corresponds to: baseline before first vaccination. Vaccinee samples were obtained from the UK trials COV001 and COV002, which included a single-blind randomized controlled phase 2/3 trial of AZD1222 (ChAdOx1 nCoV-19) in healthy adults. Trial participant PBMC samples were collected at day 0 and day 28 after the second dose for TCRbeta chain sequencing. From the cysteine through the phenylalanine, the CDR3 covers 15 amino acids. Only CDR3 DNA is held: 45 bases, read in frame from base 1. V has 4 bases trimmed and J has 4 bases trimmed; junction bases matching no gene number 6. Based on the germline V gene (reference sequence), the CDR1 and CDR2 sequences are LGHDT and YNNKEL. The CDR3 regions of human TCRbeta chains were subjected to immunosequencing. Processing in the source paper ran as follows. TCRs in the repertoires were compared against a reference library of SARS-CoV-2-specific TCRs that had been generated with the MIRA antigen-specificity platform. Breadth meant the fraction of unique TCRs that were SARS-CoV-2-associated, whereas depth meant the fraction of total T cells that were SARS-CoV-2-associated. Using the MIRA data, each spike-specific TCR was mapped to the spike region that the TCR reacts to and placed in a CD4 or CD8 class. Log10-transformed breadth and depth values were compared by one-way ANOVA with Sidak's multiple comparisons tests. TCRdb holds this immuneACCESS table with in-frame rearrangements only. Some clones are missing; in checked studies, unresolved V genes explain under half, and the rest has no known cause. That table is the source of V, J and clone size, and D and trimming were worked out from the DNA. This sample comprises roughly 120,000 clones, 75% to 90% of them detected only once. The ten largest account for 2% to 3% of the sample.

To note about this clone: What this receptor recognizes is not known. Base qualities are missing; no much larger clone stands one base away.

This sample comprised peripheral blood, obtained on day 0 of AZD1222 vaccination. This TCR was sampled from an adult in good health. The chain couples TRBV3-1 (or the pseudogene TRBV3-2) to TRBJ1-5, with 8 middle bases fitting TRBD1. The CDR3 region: CASSPRQGSNQPQHF. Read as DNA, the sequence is TGTGCCAGCAGCCCCCGACAGGGGAGTAATCAGCCCCAGCATTTT.